A selection of T cell receptor beta chains follows, all from one sample in a study of T cell repertoires in cytomegalovirus infection. TCRdb re-called the reads through MiXCR, storing one row per CDR3 protein. The table has about 150,000 distinct CDR3 sequences, 23% seen once. The sequenced sample was PBMCs. These receptors originate from a human donor in good health (CMV status not recorded). Some clones in this sample may be carry-over from other donors' samples. CDR3s include the opening cysteine and the closing phenylalanine or tryptophan. D genes are given only for firm matches. The size entry is marked missing in some rows and otherwise reads once, few, many or a size class.

d_call,j_call,v_call,cdr3_length,clone_size,cdr3_aa,cdr3_nt
TRBD2,TRBJ2-7,TRBV20-1,16,.,CSARDLSGSPTYEQYF,TGCAGTGCTAGAGATCTAAGCGGGAGTCCCACCTACGAGCAGTACTTC
.,TRBJ1-6,TRBV28,19,many,CASSPSLAGYSSYNSPLHF,TGTGCCAGCAGTCCCTCATTAGCGGGGTACAGCTCCTATAATTCACCCCTCCACTTT
.,TRBJ2-1,TRBV7-3,15,many,CASSLMSGTYNEQFF,TGTGCCAGCAGCTTAATGAGCGGAACCTACAATGAGCAGTTCTTC
TRBD2,TRBJ2-1,TRBV27,20,few,CASSLIGLAGGTSSYNEQFF,TGTGCCAGCAGTTTAATAGGACTAGCGGGGGGGACTAGCTCCTACAATGAGCAGTTCTTC
.,TRBJ2-3,TRBV7-9,14,few,CASSLGVFTDTQYF,TGTGCCAGCAGCCTAGGAGTTTTCACAGATACGCAGTATTTT
.,TRBJ2-7,TRBV2,13,.,CASSGQDTYEQYF,TGTGCCAGCAGTGGGCAAGATACCTACGAGCAGTACTTC
TRBD2,TRBJ2-7,TRBV15,15,.,CATSSGLAEAYEQYF,TGTGCCACCAGCAGTGGACTAGCGGAGGCCTACGAGCAGTACTTC
.,TRBJ1-1,TRBV5-1,12,.,CASSMAGTEAFF,TGCGCCAGCAGCATGGCCGGGACAGAAGCTTTCTTT
.,TRBJ1-5,TRBV7-2,15,many,CASSLSIRDNQPQHF,TGTGCCAGCAGCTTATCTATTCGTGACAATCAGCCCCAGCATTTT
.,TRBJ1-4,TRBV29-1,11,few,CSVRPGEKLFF,TGCAGCGTTCGGCCCGGAGAAAAACTGTTTTTT
TRBD1,TRBJ1-6,TRBV27,15,.,CASSLGQGSNSPLHF,TGTGCCAGCAGTTTAGGACAGGGGTCAAATTCACCCCTCCACTTT
.,TRBJ2-3,TRBV2,13,.,CASRFYLRDTQYF,TGTGCCAGCCGTTTCTATTTGAGGGATACGCAGTATTTT
TRBD1,TRBJ1-2,TRBV7-8,12,many,CASSRDSLGYTF,TGTGCCAGCAGCAGGGACAGCTTGGGCTACACCTTC
TRBD1,TRBJ1-1,TRBV7-2,16,many,CASSTRQGALNTEAFF,TGTGCCAGCAGCACCCGACAGGGGGCGTTGAACACTGAAGCTTTCTTT
.,TRBJ2-4,TRBV10-3,12,.,CAISGNTNIQYF,TGTGCCATCAGCGGGAACACAAACATTCAGTACTTC
TRBD1,TRBJ2-5,TRBV7-2,15,.,CASSKRQGREETQYF,TGTGCCAGCAGTAAGAGACAGGGGCGAGAAGAGACCCAGTACTTC
.,TRBJ2-7,TRBV3-1,14,few,CASSQGPGFNEQYF,TGTGCCAGCAGCCAAGGGCCAGGGTTCAACGAGCAGTACTTC
.,TRBJ2-5,TRBV7-3,16,.,CASSFPLGRIQETQYF,TGTGCCAGCAGCTTTCCACTGGGACGGATACAAGAGACCCAGTACTTC
TRBD1,TRBJ2-3,TRBV7-2,15,.,CASSFGTGSTDTQYF,TGTGCCAGCAGCTTTGGGACAGGGAGCACAGATACGCAGTATTTT
TRBD1,TRBJ1-2,TRBV6-5,14,.,CASSYSGTGEGYTF,TGTGCCAGCAGTTACTCCGGGACAGGGGAAGGCTACACCTTC
.,TRBJ1-6,TRBV12-3/TRBV12-4,16,.,CASSLTWGTYNSPLHF,TGTGCCAGCAGTCTGACGTGGGGGACCTATAATTCACCCCTCCACTTT
.,TRBJ1-5,TRBV12-3/TRBV12-4,14,.,CASTLGGEDQPQHF,TGTGCCAGCACCCTAGGGGGTGAGGATCAGCCCCAGCATTTT